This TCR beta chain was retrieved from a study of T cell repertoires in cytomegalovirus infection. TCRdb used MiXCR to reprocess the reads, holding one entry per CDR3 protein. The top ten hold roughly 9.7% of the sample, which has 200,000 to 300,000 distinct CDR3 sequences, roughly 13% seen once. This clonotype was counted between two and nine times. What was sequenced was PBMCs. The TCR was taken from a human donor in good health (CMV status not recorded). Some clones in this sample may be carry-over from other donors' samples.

This CDR3 reads CASSFSVRRQPQHF. The DNA of the CDR3 is TGTGCCAGCAGCTTCTCAGTCCGGCGGCAGCCCCAGCATTTT. This sequence joins TRBV7-2 and TRBJ1-5; D not resolved. Trimming shortened V by 3 bases and J by 7 bases, and 13 bases separated the two germline ends. CDR3 size: 14 residues. Germline loops: CDR1 SGHTA, CDR2 FQGNSA.